The clone carrying this TCR beta chain has more than one count but fewer than ten. This CDR3 contains 17 residues. CDR1 is SGDLS, CDR2 YYNGEE, per germline. Trimming cost V 4 bases and J 6 bases; bases outside gene matches: 14. Study donors comprised healthy, HIV-negative adults devoid of recent acute infection or vaccination. The data belong to a study of shared clonotypes between healthy human individuals. Assay execution proceeded at the deep level. DNA from unsorted PBMC was sequenced on ten immunoSEQ deep assay plates. In the authors' methods: Owing to the provision of junction-only sequences devoid of quality scores by immunoSEQ, filtering differed. The data were produced by immunoSEQ multiplex PCR, yet TCRdb's version contains in-frame clones alone and is incomplete. For V, J and clone size, that table is used; D and trimming come from the DNA. This sample has approximately 480,000 clones, with around 79% found just once.

The origin of this receptor is a woman aged 35 to 49 in good health. Some clones in this sample may be carry-over from other donors' samples. The sample taken for sequencing was PBMCs. V usage is TRBV9 and J usage is TRBJ2-1; TRBD2 matches 9 bases. The chain's CDR3 is CASSPLGSGSLGNEQFF. CDR3 DNA sequence: TGTGCCAGCAGCCCACTTGGTAGCGGGAGTCTAGGCAATGAGCAGTTCTTC.